This TCR beta chain was captured in a study of control samples from healthy donors and cancer patients. CDR3 length: 16 amino acids. Germline V gene data show CDR1 as MNHNY and CDR2 as SVGAGI (reference sequence). V lost 0 bases to trimming and J lost 0 bases; unmatched junction nucleotides: 4. This clone has more than one count but fewer than ten. The method was immunoSEQ multiplex PCR; TCRdb's version includes in-frame clones alone and lacks a portion of them. The sample consists of 120,000 or so clones, around 86% of them appearing once. This chain connects TRBV6-6 to TRBJ2-7, with 8 positions matching TRBD2. This TCR derives from a man in his forties in good health. The sample was blood. The CDR3 sequence: CASSYSGRGDSYEQYF. CDR3 DNA sequence: TGTGCCAGCAGTTACTCGGGGCGGGGGGACTCCTACGAGCAGTACTTC.